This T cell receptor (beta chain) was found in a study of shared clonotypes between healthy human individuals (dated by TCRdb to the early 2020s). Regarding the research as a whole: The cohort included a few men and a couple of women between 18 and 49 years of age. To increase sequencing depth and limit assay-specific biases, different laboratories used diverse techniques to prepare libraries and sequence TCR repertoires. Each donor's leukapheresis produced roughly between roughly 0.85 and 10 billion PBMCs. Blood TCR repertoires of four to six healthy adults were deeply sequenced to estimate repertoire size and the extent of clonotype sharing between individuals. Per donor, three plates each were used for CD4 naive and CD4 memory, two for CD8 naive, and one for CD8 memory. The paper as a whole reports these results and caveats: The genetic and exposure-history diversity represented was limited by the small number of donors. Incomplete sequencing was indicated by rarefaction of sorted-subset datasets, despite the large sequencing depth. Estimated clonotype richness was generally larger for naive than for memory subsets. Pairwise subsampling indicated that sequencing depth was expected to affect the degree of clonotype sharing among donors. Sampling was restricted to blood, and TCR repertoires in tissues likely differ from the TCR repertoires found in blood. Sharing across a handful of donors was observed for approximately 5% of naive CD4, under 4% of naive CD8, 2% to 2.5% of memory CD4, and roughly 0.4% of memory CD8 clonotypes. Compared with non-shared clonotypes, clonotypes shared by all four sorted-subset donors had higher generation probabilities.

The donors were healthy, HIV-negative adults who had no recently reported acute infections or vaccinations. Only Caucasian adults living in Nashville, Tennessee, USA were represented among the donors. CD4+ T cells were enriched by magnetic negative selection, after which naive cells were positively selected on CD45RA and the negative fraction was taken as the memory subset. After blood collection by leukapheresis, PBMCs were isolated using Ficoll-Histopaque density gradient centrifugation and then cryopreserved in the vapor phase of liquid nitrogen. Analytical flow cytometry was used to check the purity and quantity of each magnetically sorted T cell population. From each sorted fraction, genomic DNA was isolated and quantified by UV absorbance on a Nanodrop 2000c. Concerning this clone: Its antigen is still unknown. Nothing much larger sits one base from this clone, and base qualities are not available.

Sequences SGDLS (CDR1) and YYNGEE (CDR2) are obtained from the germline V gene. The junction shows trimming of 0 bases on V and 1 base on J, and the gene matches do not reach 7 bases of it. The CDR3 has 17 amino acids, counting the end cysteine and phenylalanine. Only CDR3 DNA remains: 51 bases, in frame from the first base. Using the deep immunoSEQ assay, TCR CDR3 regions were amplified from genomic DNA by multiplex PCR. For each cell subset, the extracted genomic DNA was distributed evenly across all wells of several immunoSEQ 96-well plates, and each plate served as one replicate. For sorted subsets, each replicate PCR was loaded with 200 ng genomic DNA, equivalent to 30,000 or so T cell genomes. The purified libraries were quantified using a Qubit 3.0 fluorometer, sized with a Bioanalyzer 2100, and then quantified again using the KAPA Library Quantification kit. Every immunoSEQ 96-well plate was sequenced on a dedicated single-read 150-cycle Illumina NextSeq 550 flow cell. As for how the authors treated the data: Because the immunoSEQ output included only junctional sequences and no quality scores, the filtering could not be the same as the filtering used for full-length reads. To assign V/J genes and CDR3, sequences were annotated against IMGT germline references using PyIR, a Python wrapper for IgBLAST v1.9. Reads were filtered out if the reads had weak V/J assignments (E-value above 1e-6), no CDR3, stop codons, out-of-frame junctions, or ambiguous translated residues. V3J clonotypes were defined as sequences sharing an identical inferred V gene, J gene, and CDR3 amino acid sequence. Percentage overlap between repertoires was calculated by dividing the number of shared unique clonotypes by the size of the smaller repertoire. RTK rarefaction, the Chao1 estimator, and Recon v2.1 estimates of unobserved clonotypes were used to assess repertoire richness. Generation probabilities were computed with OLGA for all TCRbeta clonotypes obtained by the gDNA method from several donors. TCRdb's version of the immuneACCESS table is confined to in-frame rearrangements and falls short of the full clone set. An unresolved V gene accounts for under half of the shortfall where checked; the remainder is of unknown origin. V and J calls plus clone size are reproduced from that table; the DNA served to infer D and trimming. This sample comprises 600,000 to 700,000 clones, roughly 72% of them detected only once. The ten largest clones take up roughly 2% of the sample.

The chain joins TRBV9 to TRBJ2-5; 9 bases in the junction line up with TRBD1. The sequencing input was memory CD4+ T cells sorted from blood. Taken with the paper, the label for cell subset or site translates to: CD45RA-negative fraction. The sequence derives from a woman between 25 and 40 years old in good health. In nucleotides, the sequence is TGTGCCAGCAGCGTAGGGTTCCGGGACAGGGCCCAAGAGACCCAGTACTTC. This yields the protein CASSVGFRDRAQETQYF.